The source of this T cell receptor beta chain is a study of response to subunit inactivated influenza vaccine. Study-wide results and caveats: The authors suggested that every seasonal influenza vaccination recruits few new T cells.

The sample holds many counts of this clonotype. The antigen remains undetermined. TCRdb itself ran the RT-PCR reads through MiXCR, one entry per CDR3 protein. The sample holds about 540,000 distinct CDR3 sequences, roughly 23% seen once. The CDR3 consists of 13 residues. In germline, CDR1 is LNHNV, CDR2 YYDKDF (reference sequence). Deletions cut 0 bases from V and 5 bases from J, with 7 bases between. The sample was also linked to a second study, of T cells expressing NK-cell markers. According to that study: TCR beta libraries carry UMIs added by 5'RACE template switching. Each of roughly 6 donors carried dominant NKG2C+ clonotypes accounting for about 1.0-7.5% of CD8+ T cells. Researchers report these clonotypes also headed the CD3+CD56-NKG2C+ fraction in a few donors.

This receptor was identified in a man aged 50-60 years who received an inactivated influenza vaccine. The rearrangement joins TRBV15 to TRBJ2-5; D is uncertain. The specimen comprised CD4+ T cells sorted from PBMCs, sampled roughly 12 days after vaccination. The CDR3 DNA reads TGTGCCACCAGCAGAGATAATGAGGAGACCCAGTACTTC. Its translation: CATSRDNEETQYF.